The clone carrying this T cell receptor (beta chain) was detected a few times. Its target is not known. TCRdb passed the reads through MiXCR, listing each CDR3 protein once. The sample holds 210,000 or so distinct CDR3 sequences; roughly 6.5% are singletons and the top ten take more than 5.5%. CDR3 size: 13 residues. Per germline, CDR1 MNHNS and CDR2 SASEGT. V was trimmed by 11 bases and J by 3 bases, leaving 14 bases between them. This sample was taken from a study of T cell repertoires in cytomegalovirus infection. In the study overall: Indicated by public TCR beta signatures were CMV infection and matching HLA type.

General study findings and limits: Summed public TCR beta family frequency identified CMV carriers bearing the relevant HLA. It was HLA-C-restricted CMV-specific TCR beta clonotypes that dominated the response ex vivo.

The rearrangement joins TRBV6-1 to TRBJ2-1; D is tentatively TRBD1 or TRBD2 (5 bases each). The sequence derives from a human donor in good health (CMV status not recorded). Some clones in this sample may be carry-over from other donors' samples. Input material: PBMCs. The CDR3 here is CASRDGLYNEQFF. CDR3 nucleotides: TGTGCCTCCCGGGACGGCCTCTACAATGAGCAGTTCTTC.